A selection of T cell receptor beta chains follows, all from one sample in a study of T-cell reconstitution after alpha-beta-depleted transplantation in children. In TCRdb, the PCR reads were re-called with MiXCR into one record per CDR3 protein. The profile shows about 980,000 distinct CDR3 sequences, around 30% of them singletons. This specimen consisted of PBMCs, mostly from graft donor cells, obtained 360 days after TCRalphabeta/CD19-depleted stem cell transplant. The receptors come from a boy younger than two who had a stem cell transplant for SCID, so the T cells may come from the graft donor. The CDR3 runs from the conserved cysteine through the conserved F or W. A D gene is named only where the DNA matches it firmly. A clone size is listed for some rows: how often the clone was seen (once, few, many), or a class if it is expanded.

TRBV29-1,-,TRBJ1-1,-,CSVGREGTEAFF,TGCAGCGTTGGGCGGGAAGGGACTGAAGCTTTCTTT
TRBV12-3/TRBV12-4,-,TRBJ1-1,-,CASISAGRLDTEAFF,TGTGCCAGCATCTCAGCAGGGCGGTTGGACACTGAAGCTTTCTTT
TRBV28,TRBD1,TRBJ2-3,-,CASRNRGRRADTQYF,TGTGCCAGCAGGAACAGGGGGCGCAGAGCAGATACGCAGTATTTT
TRBV7-3,TRBD2,TRBJ2-1,-,CASSSLGLAGGPNNEQFF,TGTGCCAGCAGCTCCCTGGGACTAGCGGGGGGGCCTAACAATGAGCAGTTCTTC
TRBV10-3,-,TRBJ2-2,few,CAISEHQGEAGELFF,TGTGCCATCAGTGAACACCAGGGGGAGGCCGGGGAGCTGTTTTTT
TRBV11-2,TRBD2,TRBJ2-3,many,CASSLPGGDTQYF,TGTGCCAGCAGCTTACCGGGGGGGGATACGCAGTATTTT
TRBV29-1,-,TRBJ2-3,few,CSINPGDTQYF,TGCAGCATAAACCCCGGAGATACGCAGTATTTT
TRBV5-1,-,TRBJ2-1,few,CASSLEGQQFF,TGCGCCAGCAGCTTGGAGGGACAGCAGTTCTTC
TRBV5-5,-,TRBJ1-4,-,CASSLGGNHEKLFF,TGTGCCAGCAGCTTGGGAGGGAATCATGAAAAACTGTTTTTT
TRBV11-2,-,TRBJ2-1,-,CASSILWPEAEQFF,TGTGCCAGCAGCATACTATGGCCAGAGGCTGAGCAGTTCTTC
TRBV20-1,-,TRBJ2-2,-,CSARRSRQAGELFF,TGCAGTGCTAGACGGAGCCGACAGGCCGGGGAGCTGTTTTTT
TRBV6-5,TRBD1,TRBJ1-1,few,CASSYQGAGVGAFF,TGTGCCAGCAGTTACCAGGGGGCGGGAGTGGGAGCTTTCTTT
TRBV21-1,-,TRBJ1-5,-,CASSIRREFPESNQPQHF,TGTGCCAGCAGCATAAGGAGGGAATTCCCGGAGAGCAATCAGCCCCAGCATTTT
TRBV7-2,TRBD1,TRBJ1-5,-,CASSYTGQGGNQPQHF,TGTGCCAGCAGCTATACCGGACAGGGGGGAAATCAGCCCCAGCATTTT
TRBV20-1,-,TRBJ1-6,-,CSASKAGIEGTPLHF,TGCAGTGCTAGCAAAGCGGGGATTGAGGGGACACCCCTCCACTTT
TRBV3-1,-,TRBJ2-3,few,CASSPWASTDTQYF,TGTGCCAGCAGCCCGTGGGCTAGCACAGATACGCAGTATTTT
TRBV5-1,TRBD1,TRBJ2-1,-,CASSLGTGQGYNEQFF,TGCGCCAGCAGCCTAGGGACAGGGCAAGGGTACAATGAGCAGTTCTTC
TRBV21-1,-,TRBJ2-5,-,CASSKVARKQIKTQYF,TGTGCCAGCAGCAAAGTAGCACGAAAACAGATAAAGACCCAGTACTTC
TRBV11-2,TRBD1,TRBJ1-2,-,CASSRTGRNGYTF,TGTGCCAGCAGCAGGACAGGGAGGAATGGCTACACCTTC
TRBV20-1,-,TRBJ2-3,-,CSKQGQSTDTQYF,TGCAGCAAACAGGGTCAAAGCACAGATACGCAGTATTTT
TRBV7-8,-,TRBJ2-1,-,CASSLPAGYNEQFF,TGTGCCAGCAGCTTACCGGCAGGGTACAATGAGCAGTTCTTC
TRBV20-1,TRBD1,TRBJ2-2,once,CSARDRTGNTGELFF,TGCAGTGCTAGAGACCGGACAGGCAACACCGGGGAGCTGTTTTTT
TRBV20-1,-,TRBJ2-1,-,CSARDTRYYNEQFF,TGCAGTGCTAGGGACACACGCTACTACAATGAGCAGTTCTTC
TRBV6-6,-,TRBJ1-1,-,CASSDLGSTEAFF,TGTGCCAGCAGTGACTTGGGGAGTACTGAAGCTTTCTTT
TRBV12-3/TRBV12-4,-,TRBJ2-5,-,CASSPGTQLGTQYF,TGTGCCAGCAGCCCCGGGACGCAGCTGGGGACCCAGTACTTC